The present TCR beta chain was sequenced within a study of OX40 agonist ivuxolimab in advanced cancers. The assay was immunoSEQ multiplex PCR, and TCRdb's table has in-frame clones only and misses some. The sample holds tens of thousands of clones, about 87% seen once. J lost 5 bases, V lost 1 base, and 16 bases had no gene match. Germline V gene data show CDR1 as SGHTA and CDR2 as FQGNSA. This CDR3 has 19 amino acids. This receptor was identified in an adult with an advanced solid tumor such as melanoma, head and neck, liver or kidney cancer. The chain recombines TRBV7-2 with TRBJ2-1; TRBD2 agrees at 8 bases. The sequences come from CD4+ or CD8+ T cells sorted from blood, collected in a trial of the OX40 agonist ivuxolimab. The CDR3 nucleotides are TGTGCCAGCAGCTTAGACCAAAGACTAGCGCCTCCCACCCACAATGAGCAGTTCTTC. Translated, it gives CASSLDQRLAPPTHNEQFF.